This entry concerns a single T cell receptor beta chain. Its ends do not fully match the called genes, so a read error is possible. Genomic DNA constituted the template upon which TCR beta VDJ and CDR3 profiling was performed. A single record per CDR3 protein comes from TCRdb applying MiXCR to the reads. Of over 150,000 distinct CDR3 sequences in the sample, 63% are singletons; the top ten hold under 45%. Sequencing was done on patients that had shown CD8+CD57+ cell expansion by flow cytometry. All patients were therapy-naive when blood was sampled. This entry belongs to a study of CD8+CD57+ T cells in acquired aplastic anemia. The germline gives CDR1 SGHTA, CDR2 FQGTGA. This CDR3 is built from 16 residues.

Material for sequencing was sorted CD4+, CD8+, or CD8+CD57+ T cells (not recorded which) from PBMCs. The chain has TRBV7-3 and TRBJ2-4, with 11 bases lining up with TRBD2. The source of this sequence is a human donor with aplastic anemia. Here the CDR3 reads CASSQDRLAGKNIQYF. The CDR3 DNA reads as TGCGCCAGCAGCCAAGATCGACTAGCGGGGAAAAACATTCAGTACTTC.